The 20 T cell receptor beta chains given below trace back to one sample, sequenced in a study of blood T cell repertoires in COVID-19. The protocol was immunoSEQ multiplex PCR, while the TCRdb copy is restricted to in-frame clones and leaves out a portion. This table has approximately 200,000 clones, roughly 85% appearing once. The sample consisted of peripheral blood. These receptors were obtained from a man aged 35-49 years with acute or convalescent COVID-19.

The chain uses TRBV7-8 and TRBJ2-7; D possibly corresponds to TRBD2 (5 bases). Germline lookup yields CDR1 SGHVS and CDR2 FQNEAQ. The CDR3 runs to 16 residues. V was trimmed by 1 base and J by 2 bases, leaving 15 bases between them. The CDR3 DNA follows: TGTGCCAGCAGCTTAGGTGGCGGACTGCAGACCTACGAGCAGTACTTC. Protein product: CASSLGGGLQTYEQYF.

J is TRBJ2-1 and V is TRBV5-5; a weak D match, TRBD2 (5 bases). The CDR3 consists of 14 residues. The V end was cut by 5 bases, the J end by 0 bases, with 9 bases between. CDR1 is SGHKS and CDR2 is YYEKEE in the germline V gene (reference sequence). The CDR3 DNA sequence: TGTGCCAGCAGATTTGACTACTCCTACAATGAGCAGTTCTTC. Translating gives CASRFDYSYNEQFF.

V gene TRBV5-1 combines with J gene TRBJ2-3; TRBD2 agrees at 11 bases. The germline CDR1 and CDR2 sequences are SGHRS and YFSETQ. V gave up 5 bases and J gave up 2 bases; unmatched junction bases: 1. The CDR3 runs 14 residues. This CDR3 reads CASRTSGDTDTQYF. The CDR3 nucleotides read TGCGCCAGCAGGACTAGCGGGGACACAGATACGCAGTATTTT.

The CDR3 nucleotides read TGTGCCAGCAGCGTAACAGGGTTTGGCAATCAGCCCCAGCATTTT. Its translation is CASSVTGFGNQPQHF. The chain uses TRBV9 and TRBJ1-5; TRBD1 is a possible D gene (6 bases). V shed 1 base and J shed 2 bases, with 10 bases lying between them. The CDR3 contains 15 residues. CDR1 and CDR2 (germline): SGDLS, YYNGEE.

CDR3 sequence: CASSTGGAQDTQYF. Here the CDR3 DNA reads TGTGCCAGCAGCACCGGGGGGGCCCAAGATACGCAGTATTTT. This rearrangement joins TRBV7-2 to TRBJ2-3; TRBD2 aligns across 8 bases. Losses at the gene ends were 5 bases for V and 5 bases for J; bases not matched to a gene: 6. Germline CDR1 reads SGHTA; CDR2 reads FQGNSA. The CDR3 is 14 amino acids. Together with reference TRBV7-2 and TRBJ2-3, the CDR3 gives the full variable domain: GAGVSQSPSNKVTEKGKDVELRCDPISGHTALYWYRQSLGQGLEFLIYFQGNSAPDKSGLPSDRFSAERTGGSVSTLTIQRTQQEDSAVYLCASSTGGAQDTQYFGPGTRLTVL.

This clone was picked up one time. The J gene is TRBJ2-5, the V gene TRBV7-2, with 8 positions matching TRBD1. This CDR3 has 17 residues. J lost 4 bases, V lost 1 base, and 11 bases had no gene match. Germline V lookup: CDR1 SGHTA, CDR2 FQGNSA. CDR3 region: CASSLDRRQGRGETQYF. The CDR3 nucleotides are TGTGCCAGCAGCTTAGACCGCCGACAGGGGCGGGGAGAGACCCAGTACTTC.

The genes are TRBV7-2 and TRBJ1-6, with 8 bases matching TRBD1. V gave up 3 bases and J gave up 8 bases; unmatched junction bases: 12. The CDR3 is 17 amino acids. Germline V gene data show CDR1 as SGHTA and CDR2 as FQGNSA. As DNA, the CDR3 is TGTGCCAGCAGCTTGGACGACAGGGGAGGGGGCTATTCACCCCTCCACTTT. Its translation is CASSLDDRGGGYSPLHF. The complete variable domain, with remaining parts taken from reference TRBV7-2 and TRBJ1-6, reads GAGVSQSPSNKVTEKGKDVELRCDPISGHTALYWYRQSLGQGLEFLIYFQGNSAPDKSGLPSDRFSAERTGGSVSTLTIQRTQQEDSAVYLCASSLDDRGGGYSPLHFGNGTRLTVT.

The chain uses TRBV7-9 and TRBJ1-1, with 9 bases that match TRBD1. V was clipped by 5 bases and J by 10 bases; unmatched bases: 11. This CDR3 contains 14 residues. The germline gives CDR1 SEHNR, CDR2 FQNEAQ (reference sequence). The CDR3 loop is CASSPGQGPDPAFF. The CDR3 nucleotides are TGTGCCAGCAGCCCCGGACAGGGGCCCGATCCAGCTTTCTTT.

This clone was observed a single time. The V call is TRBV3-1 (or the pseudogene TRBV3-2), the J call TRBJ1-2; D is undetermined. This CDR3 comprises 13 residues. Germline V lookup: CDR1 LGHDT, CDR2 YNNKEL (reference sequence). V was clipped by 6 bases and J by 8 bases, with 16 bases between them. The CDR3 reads CASSSLGDFGYTF. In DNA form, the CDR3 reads TGTGCCAGCAGTTCTTTAGGCGACTTCGGCTACACCTTC.

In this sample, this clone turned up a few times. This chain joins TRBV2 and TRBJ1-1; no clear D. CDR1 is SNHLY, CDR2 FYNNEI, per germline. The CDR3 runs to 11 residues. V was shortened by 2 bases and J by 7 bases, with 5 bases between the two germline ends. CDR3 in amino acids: CASSEPREAFF. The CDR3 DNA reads TGTGCCAGCAGTGAACCCCGTGAAGCTTTCTTT.

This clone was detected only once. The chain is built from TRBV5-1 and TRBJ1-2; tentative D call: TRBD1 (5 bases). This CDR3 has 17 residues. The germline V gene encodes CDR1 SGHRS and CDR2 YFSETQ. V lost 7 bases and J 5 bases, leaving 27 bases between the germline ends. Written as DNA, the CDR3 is TGCGCCAGCGGGGACCCGACGGAGGGAAAAAAGGGATATGGCTACACCTTC. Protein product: CASGDPTEGKKGYGYTF.

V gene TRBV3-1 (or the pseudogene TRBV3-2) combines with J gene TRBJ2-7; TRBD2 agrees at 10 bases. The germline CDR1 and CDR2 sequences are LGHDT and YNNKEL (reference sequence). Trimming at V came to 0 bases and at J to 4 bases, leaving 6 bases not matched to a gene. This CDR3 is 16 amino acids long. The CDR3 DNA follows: TGTGCCAGCAGCCAAGATAAGCGGGGGGGCCCATACGAGCAGTACTTC. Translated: CASSQDKRGGPYEQYF.

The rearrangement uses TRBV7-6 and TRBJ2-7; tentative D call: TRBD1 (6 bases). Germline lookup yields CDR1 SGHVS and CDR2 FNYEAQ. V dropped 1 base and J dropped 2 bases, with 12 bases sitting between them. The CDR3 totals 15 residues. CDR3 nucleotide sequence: TGTGCCAGCAGCTTAGGAGGGGGTGGCGCCTACGAGCAGTACTTC. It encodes CASSLGGGGAYEQYF.

The CDR3 sequence is CASSLAGSGYNSPLHF. CDR3 bases: TGTGCCAGCAGCTTGGCAGGCTCGGGGTATAATTCACCCCTCCACTTT. The chain joins TRBV5-6 to TRBJ1-6; D unresolved. V lost 0 bases, J lost 4 bases, and 11 bases lay in between. CDR1 SGHDT and CDR2 YYEEEE come from the germline V gene. The CDR3 extends over 16 amino acids.

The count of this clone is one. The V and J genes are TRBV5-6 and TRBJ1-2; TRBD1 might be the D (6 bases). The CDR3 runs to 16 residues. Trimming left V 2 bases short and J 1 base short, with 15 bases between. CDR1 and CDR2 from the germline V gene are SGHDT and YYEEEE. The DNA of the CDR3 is TGTGCCAGCAGCTTTATGGGGACACTCTTTAACTATGGCTACACCTTC. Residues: CASSFMGTLFNYGYTF.

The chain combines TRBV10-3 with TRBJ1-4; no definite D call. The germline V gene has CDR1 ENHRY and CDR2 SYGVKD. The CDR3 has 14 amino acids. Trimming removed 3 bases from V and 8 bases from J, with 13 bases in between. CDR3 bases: TGTGCCATCAGTGACGCGGAGGAGGAAGAAAAACTGTTTTTT. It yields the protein CAISDAEEEEKLFF.

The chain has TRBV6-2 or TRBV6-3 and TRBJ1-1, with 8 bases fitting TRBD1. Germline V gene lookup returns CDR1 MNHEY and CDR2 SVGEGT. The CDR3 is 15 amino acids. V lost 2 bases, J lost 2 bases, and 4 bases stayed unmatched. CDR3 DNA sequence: TGTGCCAGCAGTTACCGATCAGGGGGCAACACTGAAGCTTTCTTT. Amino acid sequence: CASSYRSGGNTEAFF.

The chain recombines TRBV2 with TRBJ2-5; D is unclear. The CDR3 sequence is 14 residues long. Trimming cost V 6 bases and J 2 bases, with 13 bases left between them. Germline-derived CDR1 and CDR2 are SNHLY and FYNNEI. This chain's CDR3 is CASSVLPRQETQYF. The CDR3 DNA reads TGTGCCAGCAGCGTACTACCCCGGCAAGAGACCCAGTACTTC.

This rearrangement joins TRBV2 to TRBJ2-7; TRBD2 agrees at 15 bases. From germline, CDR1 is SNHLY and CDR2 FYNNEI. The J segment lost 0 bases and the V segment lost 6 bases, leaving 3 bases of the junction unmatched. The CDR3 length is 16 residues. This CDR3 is CASSGLAGGSSYEQYF. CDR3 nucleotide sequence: TGTGCCAGCAGCGGACTAGCGGGGGGGAGCTCCTACGAGCAGTACTTC. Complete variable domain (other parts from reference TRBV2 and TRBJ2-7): EPEVTQTPSHQVTQMGQEVILRCVPISNHLYFYWYRQILGQKVEFLVSFYNNEISEKSEIFDDQFSVERPDGSNFTLKIRSTKLEDSAMYFCASSGLAGGSSYEQYFGPGTRLTVT.

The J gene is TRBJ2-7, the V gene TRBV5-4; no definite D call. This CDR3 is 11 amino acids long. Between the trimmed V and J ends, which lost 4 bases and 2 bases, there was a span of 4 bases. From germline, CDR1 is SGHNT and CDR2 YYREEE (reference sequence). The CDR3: CASSGAYEQYF. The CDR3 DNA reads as TGTGCCAGCAGCGGAGCCTACGAGCAGTACTTC. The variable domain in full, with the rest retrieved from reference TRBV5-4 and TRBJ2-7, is ETGVTQSPTHLIKTRGQQVTLRCSSQSGHNTVSWYQQALGQGPQFIFQYYREEENGRGNFPPRFSGLQFPNYSSELNVNALELDDSALYLCASSGAYEQYFGPGTRLTVT.